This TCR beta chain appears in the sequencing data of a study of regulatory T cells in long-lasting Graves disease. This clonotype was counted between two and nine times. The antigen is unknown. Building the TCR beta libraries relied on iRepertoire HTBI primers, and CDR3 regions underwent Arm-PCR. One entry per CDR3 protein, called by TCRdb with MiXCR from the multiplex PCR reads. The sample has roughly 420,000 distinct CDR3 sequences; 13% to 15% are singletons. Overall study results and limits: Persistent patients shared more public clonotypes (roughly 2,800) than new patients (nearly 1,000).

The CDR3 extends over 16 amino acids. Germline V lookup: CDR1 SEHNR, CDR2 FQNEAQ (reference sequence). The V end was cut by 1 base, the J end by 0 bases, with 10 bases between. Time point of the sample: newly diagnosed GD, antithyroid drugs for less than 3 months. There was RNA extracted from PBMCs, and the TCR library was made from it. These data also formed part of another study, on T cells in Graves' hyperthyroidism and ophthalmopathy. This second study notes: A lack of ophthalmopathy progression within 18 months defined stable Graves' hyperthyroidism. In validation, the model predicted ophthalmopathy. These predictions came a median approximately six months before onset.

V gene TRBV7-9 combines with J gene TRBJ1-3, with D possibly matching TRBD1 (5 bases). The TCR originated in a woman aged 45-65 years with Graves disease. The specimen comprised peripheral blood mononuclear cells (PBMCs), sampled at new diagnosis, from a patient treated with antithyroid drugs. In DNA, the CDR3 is TGTGCCAGCAGCTTAGGAGGACATTACTCTGGAAACACCATATATTTT. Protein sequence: CASSLGGHYSGNTIYF.